Listed below are T cell receptor beta chains from one sample, sequenced in a study of a mutant IDH1 vaccine in newly diagnosed glioma. Libraries were prepared by immunoSEQ multiplex PCR; TCRdb keeps only in-frame clonotypes and omits some of them. The sample has about 51,000 clones, approximately 80% seen once; the top ten hold about 2%. This sample comprised PBMCs, obtained from a glioma patient treated with radiotherapy, temozolomide or both. The receptor set was obtained from a woman between 40 and 55 years old with glioma. CDR3s include the opening cysteine and the closing phenylalanine or tryptophan. Fields, in order: clone size, D gene, CDR3 length, J gene, V gene, CDR3 protein, CDR3 DNA. D genes are given only for firm matches. Size is stated for part of the rows, as once, few or many counts, or as a class when the clone is expanded.

clone size: NA; D gene: NA; CDR3 length: 17; J gene: TRBJ2-2; V gene: TRBV7-2; CDR3 protein: CASSLGPGATNTGELFF; CDR3 DNA: TGTGCCAGCAGCTTAGGGCCCGGGGCCACCAACACCGGGGAGCTGTTTTTT
clone size: NA; D gene: NA; CDR3 length: 14; J gene: TRBJ1-2; V gene: TRBV30; CDR3 protein: CATRRGQGIYGYTF; CDR3 DNA: TGTGCCACACGGAGGGGACAAGGGATCTATGGCTACACCTTC
clone size: few; D gene: TRBD2; CDR3 length: 15; J gene: TRBJ2-7; V gene: TRBV7-2; CDR3 protein: CASSLGVGGAYEQYF; CDR3 DNA: TGTGCCAGCAGCCTAGGGGTCGGGGGGGCCTACGAGCAGTACTTC
clone size: NA; D gene: TRBD1; CDR3 length: 15; J gene: TRBJ2-7; V gene: TRBV5-1; CDR3 protein: CASSPSPGQPYEQYF; CDR3 DNA: TGCGCCAGCAGCCCTTCCCCGGGACAGCCCTACGAGCAGTACTTC
clone size: once; D gene: NA; CDR3 length: 14; J gene: TRBJ2-5; V gene: TRBV11-2; CDR3 protein: CASSLDGGQETQYF; CDR3 DNA: TGTGCCAGCAGCTTAGACGGGGGCCAAGAGACCCAGTACTTC
clone size: NA; D gene: TRBD2; CDR3 length: 17; J gene: TRBJ2-1; V gene: TRBV6-1; CDR3 protein: CASSEGGTSGGYDEQFF; CDR3 DNA: TGTGCCAGCAGTGAAGGTGGGACTAGCGGGGGGTATGATGAGCAGTTCTTC
clone size: NA; D gene: TRBD1; CDR3 length: 14; J gene: TRBJ2-7; V gene: TRBV6-1; CDR3 protein: CAIQPGQGSYEQYF; CDR3 DNA: TGTGCCATTCAACCGGGACAGGGATCCTACGAGCAGTACTTC
clone size: NA; D gene: TRBD2; CDR3 length: 14; J gene: TRBJ2-7; V gene: TRBV9; CDR3 protein: CASTPSRGGMEQYF; CDR3 DNA: TGTGCCAGCACCCCGAGCCGGGGGGGAATGGAGCAGTACTTC
clone size: NA; D gene: TRBD1; CDR3 length: 13; J gene: TRBJ1-1; V gene: TRBV7-9; CDR3 protein: CASSYQGGTEAFF; CDR3 DNA: TGTGCCAGCAGCTACCAGGGGGGTACTGAAGCTTTCTTT
clone size: NA; D gene: NA; CDR3 length: 16; J gene: TRBJ1-3; V gene: TRBV5-1; CDR3 protein: CASAEQGPSLGNTIYF; CDR3 DNA: TGCGCCAGCGCGGAGCAGGGGCCTTCCCTGGGAAACACCATATATTTT
clone size: NA; D gene: NA; CDR3 length: 15; J gene: TRBJ1-6; V gene: TRBV7-2; CDR3 protein: CASSPITSYNSPLHF; CDR3 DNA: TGTGCCAGCAGCCCCATAACCTCCTATAATTCACCCCTCCACTTT
clone size: NA; D gene: NA; CDR3 length: 17; J gene: TRBJ1-6; V gene: TRBV9; CDR3 protein: CASSVGATSSYNSPLHF; CDR3 DNA: TGTGCCAGCAGCGTAGGGGCTACGAGCTCCTATAATTCACCCCTCCACTTT
clone size: NA; D gene: NA; CDR3 length: 12; J gene: TRBJ1-2; V gene: TRBV7-9; CDR3 protein: CASSLSQDGYTF; CDR3 DNA: TGTGCCAGCAGCTTATCGCAGGATGGCTACACCTTC
clone size: NA; D gene: NA; CDR3 length: 13; J gene: TRBJ1-6; V gene: TRBV10-1; CDR3 protein: CASSGQEDSPLHF; CDR3 DNA: TGCGCCAGCAGTGGACAGGAGGATTCACCCCTCCACTTT
clone size: once; D gene: NA; CDR3 length: 15; J gene: TRBJ1-6; V gene: TRBV2; CDR3 protein: CASTGPPVRGSPLHF; CDR3 DNA: TGTGCCAGCACGGGGCCCCCGGTCAGGGGTTCACCCCTCCACTTT
clone size: NA; D gene: NA; CDR3 length: 14; J gene: TRBJ2-4; V gene: TRBV30; CDR3 protein: CAWSVGGRGDIQYF; CDR3 DNA: TGTGCCTGGAGTGTAGGGGGGCGAGGGGACATTCAGTACTTC